This T cell receptor beta chain was captured in a study of shared clonotypes between healthy human individuals. Study-level results: What naive subsets generally showed was a larger estimated richness than memory subsets showed. Compared with clonotypes that all four donors shared, non-shared clonotypes had lower generation probabilities.

Naive-designated CD8 cells lacked CD45RO, were positively enriched for CCR7, and omitted terminally differentiated effector memory CD45RA+ cells. Donors were Caucasian adults residing in Nashville, Tennessee, USA. This CDR3 comprises 13 residues. Trimming stripped 0 bases from V and 0 bases from J, with 4 bases between. Germline values: CDR1 SGHRS, CDR2 YFSETQ. A remark on this clone: What it binds is not known.

Assay runs were performed at deep level. Some clones are missing from TCRdb's copy, which holds only in-frame ones; the method was immunoSEQ multiplex PCR. The sample carries about 800,000 clones, approximately 97% recorded once. The TCR comes from a man younger than 40 in good health. The sequencing input was naive CD8+ T cells sorted from blood. The chain joins TRBV5-1 to TRBJ2-7; D call uncertain. For the CDR3, the DNA is TGCGCCAGCAGCTTGGTGCCCTCCTACGAGCAGTACTTC. Translation: CASSLVPSYEQYF.